This T cell receptor beta chain derives from a study of blood T cell repertoires in COVID-19. The repertoire was sequenced with immunoSEQ multiplex PCR; TCRdb's copy has only in-frame clones and lacks some. This table has about 480,000 clones, more than 75% appearing once. The CDR3 has 13 amino acids. The germline gives CDR1 LNHDA, CDR2 SQIVND (reference sequence). Trimming stripped 4 bases from V and 4 bases from J, with 11 bases between. Sample: PBMCs or T cells enriched from blood (not recorded which). This TCR was recovered from a middle-aged woman who had recovered from COVID-19. V gene TRBV19 combines with J gene TRBJ2-7, with D perhaps TRBD2 (6 bases). This CDR3 is CASSKRAIYEQYF. The DNA for the CDR3 is TGTGCCAGTAGTAAGCGGGCCATTTACGAGCAGTACTTC.